This TCR beta chain originates from a study of shared T cell receptors in the human thymus. The CDR3 contains 16 residues. Germline V gene lookup returns CDR1 LNHDA and CDR2 SQIVND (reference sequence). Trimming stripped 0 bases from V and 0 bases from J, with 9 bases between. Sequencing used immunoSEQ multiplex PCR; TCRdb keeps in-frame clones, though not all of them. The data hold more than 300,000 clones, with 85% to 95% observed a single time. Sequenced input: thymocytes. The chain links TRBV19 to TRBJ2-4; either TRBD1 or TRBD2 may fit D (6 bases each). This receptor was obtained from a human donor. In DNA, the CDR3 is TGTGCCAGTAGTATAGATAGGGGGGTAGCCAAAAACATTCAGTACTTC. Protein product: CASSIDRGVAKNIQYF.